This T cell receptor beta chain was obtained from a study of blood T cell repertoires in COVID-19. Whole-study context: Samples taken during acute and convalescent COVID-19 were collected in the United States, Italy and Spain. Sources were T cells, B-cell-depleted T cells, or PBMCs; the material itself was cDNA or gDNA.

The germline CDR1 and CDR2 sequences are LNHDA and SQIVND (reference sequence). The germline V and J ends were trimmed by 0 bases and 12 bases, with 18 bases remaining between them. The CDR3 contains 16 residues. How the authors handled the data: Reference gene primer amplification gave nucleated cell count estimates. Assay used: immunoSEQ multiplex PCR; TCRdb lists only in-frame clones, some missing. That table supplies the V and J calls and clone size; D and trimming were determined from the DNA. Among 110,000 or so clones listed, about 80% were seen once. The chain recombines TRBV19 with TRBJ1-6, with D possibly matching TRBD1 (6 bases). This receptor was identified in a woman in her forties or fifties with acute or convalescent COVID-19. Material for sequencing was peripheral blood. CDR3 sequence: CASSIDVDRSRGPLHF. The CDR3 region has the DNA TGTGCCAGTAGTATAGATGTTGACAGGTCCAGGGGACCCCTCCACTTT. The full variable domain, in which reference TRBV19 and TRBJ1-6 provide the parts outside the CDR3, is DGGITQSPKYLFRKEGQNVTLSCEQNLNHDAMYWYRQDPGQGLRLIYYSQIVNDFQKGDIAEGYSVSREKKESFPLTVTSAQKNPTAFYLCASSIDVDRSRGPLHFGNGTRLTVT.